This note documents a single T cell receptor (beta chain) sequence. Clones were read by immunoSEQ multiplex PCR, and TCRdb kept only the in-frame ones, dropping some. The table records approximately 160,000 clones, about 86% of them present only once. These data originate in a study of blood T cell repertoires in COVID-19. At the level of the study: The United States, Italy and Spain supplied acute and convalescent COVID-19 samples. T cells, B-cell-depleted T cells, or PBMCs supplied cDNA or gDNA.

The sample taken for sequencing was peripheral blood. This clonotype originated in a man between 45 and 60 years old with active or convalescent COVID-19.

The CDR3 reads CASSRRTTGGQPQHF. CDR3 bases: TGTGCCAGCAGCCGCAGAACGACAGGGGGGCAGCCCCAGCATTTT. The gene calls are TRBV5-8 and TRBJ1-5; 9 positions match TRBD1. The CDR3 runs to 15 residues. Germline CDR1 is SGHTS and CDR2 is YDEGEE. Trimming at V came to 4 bases and at J to 7 bases, leaving 9 bases not matched to a gene.